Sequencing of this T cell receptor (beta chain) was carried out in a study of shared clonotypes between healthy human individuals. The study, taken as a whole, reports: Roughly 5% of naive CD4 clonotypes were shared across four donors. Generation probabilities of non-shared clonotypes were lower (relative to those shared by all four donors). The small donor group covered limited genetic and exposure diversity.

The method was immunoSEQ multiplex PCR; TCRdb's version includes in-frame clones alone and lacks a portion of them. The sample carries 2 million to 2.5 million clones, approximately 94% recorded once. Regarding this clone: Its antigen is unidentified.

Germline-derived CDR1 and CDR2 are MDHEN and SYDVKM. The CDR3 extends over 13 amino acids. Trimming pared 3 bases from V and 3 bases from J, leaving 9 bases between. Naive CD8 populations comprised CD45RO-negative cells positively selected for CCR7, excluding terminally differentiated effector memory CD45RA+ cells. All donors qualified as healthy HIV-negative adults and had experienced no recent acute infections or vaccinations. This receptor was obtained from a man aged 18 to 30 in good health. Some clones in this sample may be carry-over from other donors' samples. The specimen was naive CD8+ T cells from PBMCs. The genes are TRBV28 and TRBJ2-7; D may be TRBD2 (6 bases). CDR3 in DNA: TGTGCCAGCAGTTTTTGGACTAACTACGAGCAGTACTTC. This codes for CASSFWTNYEQYF. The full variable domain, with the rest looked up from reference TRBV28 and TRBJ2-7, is DVKVTQSSRYLVKRTGEKVFLECVQDMDHENMFWYRQDPGLGLRLIYFSYDVKMKEKGDIPEGYSVSREKKERFSLILESASTNQTSMYLCASSFWTNYEQYFGPGTRLTVT.